A single sample is the source of the 28 T cell receptor beta chains below, sequenced in a study of T-cell reconstitution after alpha-beta-depleted transplantation in children (dated by TCRdb to about 2016). The treatment or condition label, read with the paper, signifies: allogeneic hematopoietic cell transplantation with graft depleted of TCRalphabeta T cells and CD19 B cells. Libraries were constructed by PCR. TCRdb lists the instrument as Illumina HiSeq 2500. TCR libraries were prepared with molecular barcoding, using unique molecular identifiers to normalize TCRbeta repertoire quantification. TCRdb handled the public reads itself, with Q25 trimming in fastp and clone calling in MiXCR, and kept productive beta chains. Rows matching on CDR3 protein sequence are summarized as one entry with the most common DNA and genes. The sample table contains 200,000 to 250,000 distinct CDR3 sequences; only one count was recorded for under 30% of them. The ten largest account for 4% to 5.5% of the sample.

The sample consisted of PBMCs, mostly from graft donor cells, taken 360 days after TCRalphabeta/CD19-depleted stem cell transplant. These receptors came from a female patient younger than 10 who had a stem cell transplant for congenital amegakaryocytic thrombocytopenia, so the T cells may come from the graft donor.

The V call is TRBV2, the J call TRBJ2-6; possibly TRBD2 for D (5 bases). The V end was cut by 6 bases, the J end by 3 bases, with 18 bases between. Germline CDR1 SNHLY, CDR2 FYNNEI. The length of the CDR3 is 17 residues. CDR3 in amino acids: CASREHGGPGGANVLTF. CDR3 bases: TGTGCCAGCAGGGAGCACGGAGGCCCAGGTGGGGCCAACGTCCTGACTTTC. The entire variable domain, with the rest obtained from reference TRBV2 and TRBJ2-6, is as follows: EPEVTQTPSHQVTQMGQEVILRCVPISNHLYFYWYRQILGQKVEFLVSFYNNEISEKSEIFDDQFSVERPDGSNFTLKIRSTKLEDSAMYFCASREHGGPGGANVLTFGAGSRLTVL.

This clonotype has only a few counts. V and J are TRBV9 and TRBJ2-7; 11 nucleotides match TRBD1. Per germline, CDR1 SGDLS and CDR2 YYNGEE. V dropped 0 bases and J dropped 4; count of bases not matched to a gene: 0. The CDR3 has 14 residues. DNA of the CDR3: TGTGCCAGCAGCGTAGGGGACAGGGGGTACGAGCAGTACTTC. Encoded protein: CASSVGDRGYEQYF.

This clonotype has just a few counts. The chain uses TRBV6-7 and TRBJ1-2, with a tentative D call TRBD1 (5 bases). Being an ORF, TRBV6-7 has a function that is uncertain. V lost 2 bases and J 2 bases, leaving 6 bases between the germline ends. The CDR3 is made up of 13 amino acids. This CDR3 reads CASSYPGNYGYTF. The CDR3 bases are TGTGCCAGCAGTTACCCAGGGAACTATGGCTACACCTTC.

The rearrangement joins TRBV30 to TRBJ2-3; no firm D call. CDR3 length: 12 amino acids. Trimming removed 6 bases at V and 1 base at J, with 8 bases between. CDR1 is GTSNPN, CDR2 SVGIG, per germline (reference sequence). CDR3 sequence: CACGIGTDTQYF. In nucleotides, the CDR3 is TGTGCCTGCGGTATAGGCACAGATACGCAGTATTTT.

A few counts support this clonotype. V usage is TRBV13 and J usage is TRBJ2-1; TRBD2 matches at 15 bases. The V gene end was trimmed by 5 bases and the J gene end by 9 bases; junction bases not matched to a gene: 5. Germline assignment: CDR1 PRHDT and CDR2 FYEKMQ (reference sequence). The CDR3 has 15 residues. The CDR3 region has the DNA TGTGCCAGCAGCCACGGACTAGCGGGAGGGAGTGAGCAGTTCTTC. Amino acid sequence: CASSHGLAGGSEQFF.

The table lists this clonotype with a few counts. V is TRBV28 and J is TRBJ1-1; D might be TRBD1 (5 bases). The CDR3 contains 14 residues. The germline V and J ends were trimmed by 8 bases and 4 bases, with 17 bases remaining between them. Germline assignment: CDR1 MDHEN and CDR2 SYDVKM. CDR3: CASGLGGWSTEAFF. The CDR3 DNA reads as TGTGCCAGCGGATTGGGGGGGTGGAGCACTGAAGCTTTCTTT.

The rearrangement uses TRBV7-8 and TRBJ2-7; a possible D gene is TRBD1 (6 bases). This CDR3 comprises 14 residues. Trimming removed 3 bases at V and 5 bases at J, with 14 bases between. Germline lookup yields CDR1 SGHVS and CDR2 FQNEAQ. CDR3 residues: CASSFARGFDEQYF. CDR3 in DNA: TGTGCCAGCAGCTTTGCCAGGGGTTTTGACGAGCAGTACTTC. The full variable domain, rest sourced from reference TRBV7-8 and TRBJ2-7, is GAGVSQSPRYKVAKRGQDVALRCDPISGHVSLFWYQQALGQGPEFLTYFQNEAQLDKSGLPSDRFFAERPEGSVSTLKIQRTQQEDSAVYLCASSFARGFDEQYFGPGTRLTVT.

The chain links TRBV21-1 to TRBJ2-1; TRBD2, the table's D call, was not compared with the DNA. TRBV21-1 is reported as a pseudogene. This CDR3 has 16 amino acids. The CDR3 bases are TGTGCCAGCAGCAAAGACCAGGCTAGCGAGAACAATGAGCAGTTCTTC. This translates into CASSKDQASENNEQFF.

The chain employs TRBV10-3 and TRBJ2-3, with D maybe TRBD2 (6 bases). The CDR3 sequence is 12 residues long. V lost 6 bases and J 5 bases, leaving 9 bases between the germline ends. CDR1 ENHRY and CDR2 SYGVKD come from the germline V gene. The CDR3 here is CAIREGGDTQYF. As DNA, the CDR3 is TGTGCCATCAGGGAGGGAGGAGATACGCAGTATTTT.

The rearrangement links TRBV6-1 to TRBJ2-3; 11 nucleotides line up with TRBD2. V lost 6 bases and J lost 7; bases outside the gene matches: 9. This CDR3 has 15 amino acids. Germline CDR1 and CDR2: MNHNS and SASEGT. This chain's CDR3 is CASSSLGTSGYTQYF. The CDR3 DNA reads TGTGCCAGCAGCTCCCTCGGGACTAGCGGCTATACGCAGTATTTT.

The chain combines TRBV29-1 with TRBJ2-1; either TRBD1 or TRBD2 may supply D (5 bases each). Germline V gives CDR1 SQVTM, CDR2 ANQGSEA. The CDR3 is 10 amino acids. Trimming pared 7 bases from V and 4 bases from J, leaving 5 bases between. The CDR3 is CSGGYNEQFF. The DNA of the CDR3 is TGCAGCGGGGGGTACAATGAGCAGTTCTTC.

This clonotype was detected a few times. V gene TRBV6-2 or TRBV6-3 combines with J gene TRBJ1-2, with TRBD1 matching 7 bases. Looked up from germline, CDR1 is MNHEY and CDR2 is SVGEGT. This CDR3 is 13 amino acids long. V trimming: 2 bases; J trimming: 7 bases; junction bases outside the gene matches: 4. The DNA for the CDR3 is TGTGCCAGCAGTTACGGGACAGTCGGTGGCTACACCTTC. It translates to CASSYGTVGGYTF.

This clonotype was seen a handful of times. V gene TRBV6-5 combines with J gene TRBJ2-5, with D uncertain. The CDR3 runs to 14 residues. Germline values: CDR1 MNHEY, CDR2 SVGAGI. The germline V and J ends were trimmed by 0 bases and 5 bases, with 10 bases remaining between them. The CDR3 DNA is TGTGCCAGCAGTTACTCAGTTGCCCTGGAGACCCAGTACTTC. Encoded protein: CASSYSVALETQYF.

This clonotype was counted a few times. The rearrangement uses TRBV20-1 and TRBJ2-5, with D possibly being TRBD1 (6 bases). V lost 3 bases and J 4 bases, leaving 18 bases between the germline ends. CDR1 and CDR2 from the germline V gene are DFQATT and SNEGSKA (reference sequence). This CDR3 spans 15 amino acids. The CDR3 spells CSARSAGRGRETQYF. The CDR3, as DNA: TGCAGTGCTAGGTCGGCAGGCAGGGGACGAGAGACCCAGTACTTC.

This clonotype appeared a few times. The J gene is TRBJ2-7, the V gene TRBV10-2; D is undetermined. V was shortened by 2 bases and J by 0 bases, with 8 bases between the two germline ends. The CDR3 consists of 14 residues. CDR1 is WSHSY, CDR2 SAAADI, per germline. CDR3 residues: CASSEGSTSYEQYF. In DNA form, the CDR3 reads TGCGCCAGCAGTGAGGGCAGTACCTCCTACGAGCAGTACTTC.

The V and J genes are TRBV7-8 and TRBJ2-7; 7 bases align to TRBD1. CDR3 size: 13 residues. The ends lost 5 bases at V and 7 bases at J; junction bases unmatched: 8. The germline gives CDR1 SGHVS, CDR2 FQNEAQ. CDR3 loop: CASSRRGGQEQYF. The CDR3, as DNA: TGTGCCAGCAGCCGGCGAGGGGGCCAAGAGCAGTACTTC.

This chain connects TRBV3-1 to TRBJ1-4; 8 bases line up with TRBD1. There are 14 residues in the CDR3. V trimming: 6 bases; J trimming: 7 bases; junction bases outside the gene matches: 7. Germline CDR1 LGHDT, CDR2 YNNKEL (reference sequence). The CDR3 protein is CASSNDRGGEKLFF. For the CDR3, the DNA is TGTGCCAGCAGTAACGACAGGGGTGGTGAAAAACTGTTTTTT.

This clonotype was found a few times. The CDR3: CASSSTDRHIYGYTF. The CDR3 bases are TGTGCCAGCAGCTCGACGGACAGGCATATCTATGGCTACACCTTC. The genes are TRBV7-9 and TRBJ1-2; TRBD1 matches at 7 bases. Germline CDR1 SEHNR, CDR2 FQNEAQ (reference sequence). This CDR3 spans 15 amino acids. Trimming cost V 4 bases and J 4 bases; bases outside gene matches: 9.

This clonotype came up a few times. The chain carries TRBV6-5 and TRBJ2-2; D is perhaps TRBD2 (5 bases). Between the trimmed V and J ends, which lost 2 bases and 6 bases, there was a span of 10 bases. CDR1 MNHEY and CDR2 SVGAGI come from the germline V gene. CDR3 length: 14 residues. The CDR3 loop is CASSYKGVAGELFF. DNA of the CDR3: TGTGCCAGCAGTTACAAGGGAGTTGCCGGGGAGCTGTTTTTT.

The chain carries TRBV11-2 and TRBJ1-3; no reliable D call. The length of the CDR3 is 13 residues. Germline lookup yields CDR1 SGHAT and CDR2 FQNNGV. The V gene lost 0 bases and the J gene lost 6 bases, with 6 bases spanning the gap. The CDR3 loop reads CASSLDWVNTIYF. CDR3 DNA sequence: TGTGCCAGCAGCTTAGATTGGGTAAACACCATATATTTT.

This clonotype was counted a few times. This chain connects TRBV5-6 to TRBJ1-3; 9 bases line up with TRBD1. V was clipped by 4 bases and J by 0 bases; unmatched bases: 5. The germline V gene has CDR1 SGHDT and CDR2 YYEEEE. This CDR3 spans 16 amino acids. The CDR3 reads CASSGTGGTSGNTIYF. The DNA for the CDR3 is TGTGCCAGCAGCGGAACAGGGGGCACCTCTGGAAACACCATATATTTT.

Many counts were recorded for this clonotype. This chain joins TRBV3-1 and TRBJ2-7, with a possible D match to TRBD2 (5 bases). The CDR3 length is 12 residues. CDR1 LGHDT and CDR2 YNNKEL come from the germline V gene (reference sequence). Trimming took off 4 bases at V and 2 bases at J, with 6 bases between the two ends. This CDR3 reads CASSRGTYEQYF. CDR3 nucleotides: TGTGCCAGCAGCCGAGGGACCTACGAGCAGTACTTC.

This clonotype was counted at least ten times. V and J are TRBV14 and TRBJ2-3, with D tentatively TRBD1 (6 bases). The CDR3 has 15 amino acids. Germline-derived CDR1 and CDR2 are SGHDN and FVKESK. V lost 1 base to trimming and J lost 0 bases, with 8 bases between them. The CDR3 protein is CASSQGGQSTDTQYF. The CDR3 coding sequence is TGTGCCAGCAGCCAAGGAGGACAGAGCACAGATACGCAGTATTTT.

The table lists this clonotype with a few counts. The chain is built from TRBV7-2 and TRBJ2-1; possible D gene TRBD2, 5 bases. With 4 bases removed from V and 2 bases from J, the gap between germline ends came to 9 bases. The CDR3 runs to 14 residues. Looked up from germline, CDR1 is SGHTA and CDR2 is FQGNSA. The CDR3 here is CASSYLTTYNEQFF. The CDR3 DNA reads as TGTGCCAGCAGCTACCTGACTACCTACAATGAGCAGTTCTTC. The variable domain in full, completed from reference TRBV7-2 and TRBJ2-1, reads GAGVSQSPSNKVTEKGKDVELRCDPISGHTALYWYRQSLGQGLEFLIYFQGNSAPDKSGLPSDRFSAERTGGSVSTLTIQRTQQEDSAVYLCASSYLTTYNEQFFGPGTRLTVL.

The V and J genes are TRBV2 and TRBJ2-2, with D tentatively TRBD2 (6 bases). Trimming removed 10 bases at V and 5 bases at J, with 26 bases between. This CDR3 region has 17 residues. In germline, CDR1 is SNHLY, CDR2 FYNNEI. The CDR3 sequence is CATTSLKGGSPTGELFF. Written as DNA, the CDR3 is TGTGCCACCACCTCCTTGAAAGGAGGGTCACCGACCGGGGAGCTGTTTTTT.

A word on this clonotype: A much bigger clone sits one base away, suggesting this may be a read error. The J gene is TRBJ1-5, the V gene TRBV7-8; D remains unclear. Germline V lookup: CDR1 SGHVS, CDR2 FQNEAQ. Between the trimmed V and J ends, which lost 8 bases and 5 bases, there was a span of 19 bases. This CDR3 contains 15 residues. In nucleotides, the CDR3 is TGTGCCAGCGGCAGACGACCCAATGGCCATCAGCCCCAGCATTTT. It encodes CASGRRPNGHQPQHF.

The chain uses TRBV20-1 and TRBJ1-2; D gene uncertain. Germline V gives CDR1 DFQATT, CDR2 SNEGSKA (reference sequence). This CDR3 region has 15 residues. V was clipped by 0 bases and J by 7 bases, with 18 bases between them. In DNA form, the CDR3 reads TGCAGTGCTAGAGATGAGGACGGACGGGTACCTGGCTACACCTTC. Amino acids: CSARDEDGRVPGYTF.

The chain uses TRBV6-2 or TRBV6-3 and TRBJ2-7; 8 positions agree with TRBD2. The CDR3 spans 15 residues. Per the germline V gene, CDR1 is MNHEY and CDR2 is SVGEGT. V lost 5 bases, J lost 1 base, and 7 bases stayed unmatched. CDR3 nucleotides: TGTGCCAGCAGTATAGCGGGATTGTCATCCTACGAGCAGTACTTC. Translating gives CASSIAGLSSYEQYF.